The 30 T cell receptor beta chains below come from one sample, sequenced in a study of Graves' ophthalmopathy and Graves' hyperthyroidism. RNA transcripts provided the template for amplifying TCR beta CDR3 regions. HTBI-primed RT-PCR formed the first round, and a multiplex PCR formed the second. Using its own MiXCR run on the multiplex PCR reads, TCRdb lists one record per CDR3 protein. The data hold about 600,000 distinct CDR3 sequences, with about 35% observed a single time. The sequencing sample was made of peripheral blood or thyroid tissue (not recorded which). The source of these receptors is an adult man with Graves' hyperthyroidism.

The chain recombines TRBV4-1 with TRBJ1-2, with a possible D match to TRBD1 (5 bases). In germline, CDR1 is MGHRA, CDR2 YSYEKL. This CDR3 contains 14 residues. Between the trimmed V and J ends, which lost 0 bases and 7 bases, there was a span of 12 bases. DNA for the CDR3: TGCGCCAGCAGCCAAGATCTCCGGGGGTCTGGCTACACCTTC. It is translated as CASSQDLRGSGYTF.

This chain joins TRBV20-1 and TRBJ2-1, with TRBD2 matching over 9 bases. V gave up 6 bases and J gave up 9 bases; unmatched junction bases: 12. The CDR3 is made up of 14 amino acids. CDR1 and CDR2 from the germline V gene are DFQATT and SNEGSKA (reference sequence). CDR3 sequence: CSAQEPSGKGEQFF. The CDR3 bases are TGCAGTGCCCAAGAGCCTAGCGGGAAGGGTGAGCAGTTCTTC.

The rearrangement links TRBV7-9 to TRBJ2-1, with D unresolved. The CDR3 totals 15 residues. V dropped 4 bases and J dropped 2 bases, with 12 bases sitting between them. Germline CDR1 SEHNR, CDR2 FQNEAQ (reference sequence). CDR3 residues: CASSSIAVAYNEQFF. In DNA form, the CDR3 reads TGTGCCAGCAGCTCCATAGCAGTAGCCTACAATGAGCAGTTCTTC.

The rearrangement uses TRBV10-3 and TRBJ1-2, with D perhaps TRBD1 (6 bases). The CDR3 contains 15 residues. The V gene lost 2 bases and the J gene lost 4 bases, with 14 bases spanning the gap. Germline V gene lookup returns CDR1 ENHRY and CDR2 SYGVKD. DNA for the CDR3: TGTGCCATCAGTGAGACCGACAGGAGTTCCTATGGCTACACCTTC. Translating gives CAISETDRSSYGYTF.

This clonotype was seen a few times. CDR3 coding DNA: TGTGCATTTCGGACAGGGGCCCGTTATAATTCACCCCTCCACTTT. This encodes CAFRTGARYNSPLHF. The chain recombines TRBV30 with TRBJ1-6; 9 nucleotides agree with TRBD1. CDR3 length equals 15 residues. Per germline, CDR1 GTSNPN and CDR2 SVGIG (reference sequence).

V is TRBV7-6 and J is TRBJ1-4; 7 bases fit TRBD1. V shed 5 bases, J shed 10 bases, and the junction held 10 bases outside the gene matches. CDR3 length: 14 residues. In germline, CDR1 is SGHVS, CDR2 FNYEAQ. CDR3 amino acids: CASSQDEQGGKLFF. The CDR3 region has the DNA TGTGCCAGCAGCCAAGATGAGCAGGGGGGAAAACTGTTTTTT.

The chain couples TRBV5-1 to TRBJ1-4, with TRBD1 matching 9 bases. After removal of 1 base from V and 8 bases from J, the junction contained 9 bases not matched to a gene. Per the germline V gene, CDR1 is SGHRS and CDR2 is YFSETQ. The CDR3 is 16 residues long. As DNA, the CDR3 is TGCGCCAGCAGCTTGACGGGACAGGGAAAGATCGAAAAACTGTTTTTT. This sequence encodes CASSLTGQGKIEKLFF. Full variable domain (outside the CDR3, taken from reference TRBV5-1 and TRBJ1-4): KAGVTQTPRYLIKTRGQQVTLSCSPISGHRSVSWYQQTPGQGLQFLFEYFSETQRNKGNFPGRFSGRQFSNSRSEMNVSTLELGDSALYLCASSLTGQGKIEKLFFGSGTQLSVL.

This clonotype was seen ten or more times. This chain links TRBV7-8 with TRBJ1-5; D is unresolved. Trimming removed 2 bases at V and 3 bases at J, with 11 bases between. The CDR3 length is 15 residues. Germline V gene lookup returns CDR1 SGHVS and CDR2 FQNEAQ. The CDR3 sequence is CASSLSGWANQPQHF. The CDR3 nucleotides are TGTGCCAGCAGCTTATCGGGGTGGGCCAATCAGCCCCAGCATTTT.

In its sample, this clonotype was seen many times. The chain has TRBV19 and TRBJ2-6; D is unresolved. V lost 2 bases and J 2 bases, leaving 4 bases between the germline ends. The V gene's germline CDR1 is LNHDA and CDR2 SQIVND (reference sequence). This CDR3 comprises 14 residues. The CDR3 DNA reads TGTGCCAGTAGTATACAGGCTGGGGCCAACGTCCTGACTTTC. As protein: CASSIQAGANVLTF.

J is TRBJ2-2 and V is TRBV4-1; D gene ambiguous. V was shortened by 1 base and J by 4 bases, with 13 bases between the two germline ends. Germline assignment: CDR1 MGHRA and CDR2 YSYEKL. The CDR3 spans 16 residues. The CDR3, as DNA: TGCGCCAGCAGCCAAGGTCTTTTCAGTTCCACCGGGGAGCTGTTTTTT. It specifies CASSQGLFSSTGELFF.

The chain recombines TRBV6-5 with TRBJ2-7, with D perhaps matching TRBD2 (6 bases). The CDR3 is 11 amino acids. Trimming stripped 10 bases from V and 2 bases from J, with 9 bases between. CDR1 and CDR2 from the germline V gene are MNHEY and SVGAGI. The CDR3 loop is CATGETYEQYF. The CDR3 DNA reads TGTGCCACGGGGGAAACCTACGAGCAGTACTTC.

Written as DNA, the CDR3 is TGTGCCAGTAGTAAGGACGGATACAATGAAGCTTTCTTT. Amino acid sequence: CASSKDGYNEAFF. The gene calls are TRBV19 and TRBJ1-1; D not resolved. The germline CDR1 and CDR2 sequences are LNHDA and SQIVND (reference sequence). V was pared by 4 bases and J by 7 bases, with 13 bases between. CDR3 length: 13 amino acids.

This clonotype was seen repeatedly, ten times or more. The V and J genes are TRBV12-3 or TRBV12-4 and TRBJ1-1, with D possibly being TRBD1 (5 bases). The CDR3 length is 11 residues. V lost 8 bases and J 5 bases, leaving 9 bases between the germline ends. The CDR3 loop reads CASGAGTEAFF. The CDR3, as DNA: TGTGCCAGCGGTGCAGGGACTGAAGCTTTCTTT.

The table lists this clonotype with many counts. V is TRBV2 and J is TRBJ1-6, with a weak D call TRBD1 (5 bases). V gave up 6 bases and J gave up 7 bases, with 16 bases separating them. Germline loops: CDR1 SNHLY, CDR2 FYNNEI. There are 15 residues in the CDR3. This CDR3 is CASSGGATVNSPLHF. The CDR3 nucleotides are TGTGCCAGCAGCGGCGGGGCCACCGTGAATTCACCCCTCCACTTT.

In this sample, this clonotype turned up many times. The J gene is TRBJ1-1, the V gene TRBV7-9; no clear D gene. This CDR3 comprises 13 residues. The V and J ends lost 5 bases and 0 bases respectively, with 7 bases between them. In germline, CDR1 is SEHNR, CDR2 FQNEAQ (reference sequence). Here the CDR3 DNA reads TGTGCCAGCAGCAAGAAAATGAACACTGAAGCTTTCTTT. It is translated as CASSKKMNTEAFF.

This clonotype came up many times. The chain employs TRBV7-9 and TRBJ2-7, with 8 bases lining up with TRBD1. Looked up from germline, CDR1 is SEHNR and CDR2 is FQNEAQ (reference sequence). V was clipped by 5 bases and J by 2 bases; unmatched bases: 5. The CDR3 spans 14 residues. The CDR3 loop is CASSHGTGPYEQYF. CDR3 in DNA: TGTGCCAGCAGCCACGGGACAGGTCCCTACGAGCAGTACTTC.

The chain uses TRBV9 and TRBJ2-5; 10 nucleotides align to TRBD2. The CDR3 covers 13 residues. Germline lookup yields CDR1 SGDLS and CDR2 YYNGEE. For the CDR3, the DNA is TGTGCTAGGGCTAGCGGGAGCTGGGAGACCCAGTACTTC. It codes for CARASGSWETQYF.

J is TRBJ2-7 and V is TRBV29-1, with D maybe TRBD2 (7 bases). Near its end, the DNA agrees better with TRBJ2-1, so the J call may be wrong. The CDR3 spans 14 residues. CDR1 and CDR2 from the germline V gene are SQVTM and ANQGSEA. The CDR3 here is CSALQGGSYNEQFF. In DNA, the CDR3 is TGCAGCGCCCTACAGGGAGGGTCCTACAATGAGCAGTTCTTC.

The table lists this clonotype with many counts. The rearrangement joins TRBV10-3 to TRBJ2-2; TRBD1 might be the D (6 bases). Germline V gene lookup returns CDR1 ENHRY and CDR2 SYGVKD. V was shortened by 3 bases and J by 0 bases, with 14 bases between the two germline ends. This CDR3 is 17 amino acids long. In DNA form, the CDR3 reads TGTGCCATCAGTGACAGGGGCAGACCCCCGAACACCGGGGAGCTGTTTTTT. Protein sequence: CAISDRGRPPNTGELFF.

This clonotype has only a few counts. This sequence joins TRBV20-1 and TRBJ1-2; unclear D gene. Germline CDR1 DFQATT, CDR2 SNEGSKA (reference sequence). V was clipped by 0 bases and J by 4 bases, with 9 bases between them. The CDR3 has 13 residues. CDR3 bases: TGCAGTGCTAGAGAACCGAGGGCCTATGGCTACACCTTC. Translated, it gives CSAREPRAYGYTF.

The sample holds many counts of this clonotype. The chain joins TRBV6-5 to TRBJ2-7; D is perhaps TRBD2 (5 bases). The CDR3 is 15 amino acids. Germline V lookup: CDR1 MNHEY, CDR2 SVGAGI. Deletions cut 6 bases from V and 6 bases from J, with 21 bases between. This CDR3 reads CASRGTGSQPGEQYF. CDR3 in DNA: TGTGCCAGCAGGGGAACGGGATCCCAGCCTGGCGAGCAGTACTTC.

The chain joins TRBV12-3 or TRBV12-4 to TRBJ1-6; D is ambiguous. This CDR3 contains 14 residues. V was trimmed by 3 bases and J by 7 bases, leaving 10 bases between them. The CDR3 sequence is CASSFRSGNSPLHF. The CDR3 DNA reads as TGTGCCAGCAGTTTCAGGAGCGGGAATTCACCCCTCCACTTT.

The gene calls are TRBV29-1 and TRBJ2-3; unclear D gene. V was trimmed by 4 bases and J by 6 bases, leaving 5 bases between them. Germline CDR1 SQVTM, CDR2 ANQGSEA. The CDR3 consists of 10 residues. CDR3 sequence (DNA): TGCAGCGTTGGCTTGGATACGCAGTATTTT. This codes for CSVGLDTQYF.

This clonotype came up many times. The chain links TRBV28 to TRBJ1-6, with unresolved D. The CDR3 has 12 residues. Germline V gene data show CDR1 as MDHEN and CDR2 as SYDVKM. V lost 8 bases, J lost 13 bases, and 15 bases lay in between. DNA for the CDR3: TGTGCCAGCCAAGGCGGGATGCGTCCCCTCCACTTT. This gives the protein CASQGGMRPLHF.

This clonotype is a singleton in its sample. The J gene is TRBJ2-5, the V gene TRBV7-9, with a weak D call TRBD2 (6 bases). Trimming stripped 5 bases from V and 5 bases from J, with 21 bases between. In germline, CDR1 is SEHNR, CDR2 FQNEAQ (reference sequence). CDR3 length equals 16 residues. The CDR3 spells CASSAAIGGAGETQYF. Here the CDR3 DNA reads TGTGCCAGCAGCGCGGCGATAGGAGGGGCAGGGGAGACCCAGTACTTC.

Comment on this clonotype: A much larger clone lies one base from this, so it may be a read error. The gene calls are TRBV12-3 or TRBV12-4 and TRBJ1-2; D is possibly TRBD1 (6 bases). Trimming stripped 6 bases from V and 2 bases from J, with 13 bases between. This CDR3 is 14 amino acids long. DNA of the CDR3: TGTGCCAGCAGAATGGGACATTTAAACTATGGCTACACCTTC. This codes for CASRMGHLNYGYTF.

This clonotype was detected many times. As DNA, the CDR3 is TGTGCCAGCAGCTTATCGACAGGGGGTTCACCCCTCCACTTT. Translation gives CASSLSTGGSPLHF. This chain links TRBV11-1 with TRBJ1-6, with 9 bases matching TRBD1. Trimming removed 2 bases from V and 9 bases from J; junction bases left unmatched: 2. This CDR3 contains 14 residues. CDR1 is SGHAT, CDR2 FQDESV, per germline (reference sequence).

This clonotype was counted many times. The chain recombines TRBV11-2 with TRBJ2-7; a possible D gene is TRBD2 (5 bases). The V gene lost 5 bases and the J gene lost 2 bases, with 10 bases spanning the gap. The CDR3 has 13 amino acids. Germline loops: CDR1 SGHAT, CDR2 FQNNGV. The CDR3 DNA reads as TGTGCCAGCAGCCGGACTCGGGCCTACGAGCAGTACTTC. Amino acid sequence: CASSRTRAYEQYF.

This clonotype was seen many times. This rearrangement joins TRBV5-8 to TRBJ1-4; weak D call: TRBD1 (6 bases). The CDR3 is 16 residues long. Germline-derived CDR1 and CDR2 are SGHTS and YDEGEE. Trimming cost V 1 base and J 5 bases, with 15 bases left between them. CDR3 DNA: TGTGCCAGCAGCTTGTTAATCAGGGGAGAGAATGAAAAACTGTTTTTT. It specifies CASSLLIRGENEKLFF.

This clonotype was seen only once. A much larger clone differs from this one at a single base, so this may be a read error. In nucleotides, the CDR3 is TGTGCCAGCAGCCGACAGCTCTATGGCTACGCCTTC. Translated, it gives CASSRQLYGYAF. The V and J genes are TRBV14 and TRBJ1-2; D possibly corresponds to TRBD1 (5 bases). Germline V gene lookup returns CDR1 SGHDN and CDR2 FVKESK. This CDR3 has 12 amino acids. The full variable domain, rest sourced from reference TRBV14 and TRBJ1-2, is EAGVTQFPSHSVIEKGQTVTLRCDPISGHDNLYWYRRVMGKEIKFLLHFVKESKQDESGMPNNRFLAERTGGTYSTLKVQPAELEDSGVYFCASSRQLYGYAFGSGTRLTVV.